The rows below give T cell receptor beta chains drawn from one sample of a study of T cell responses to AZD1222 COVID-19 vaccine. Profiled with immunoSEQ multiplex PCR; TCRdb holds only in-frame clones, not every one. This sample yields 100,000 to 150,000 clones, of which over 75% are seen a single time; under 7% belongs to the top ten. The sample in question was peripheral blood, obtained on day 0 of AZD1222 vaccination. The origin of the receptors is an adult in good health. Both conserved end residues are part of each CDR3. Fields, in order: clone size, D gene, V gene, CDR3 length, J gene, CDR3 DNA, CDR3 protein. The D gene is left open where the match is weak. Clone size is not always given. Where it is, it says once, few, many or a class for expanded clones.

-,-,TRBV5-1,16,TRBJ1-3,TGCGCCAGCAGCTCCCTTTGGACGGGCTCTGGAAACACCATATATTTT,CASSSLWTGSGNTIYF
-,TRBD1,TRBV6-6,16,TRBJ1-1,TGTGCCAGCACCCCACCACAGGGGGCAGTAGGGACTGAAGCTTTCTTT,CASTPPQGAVGTEAFF
-,-,TRBV5-6,14,TRBJ2-7,TGTGCCAGCAGCGATTGGGGGCTTTCCTACGAGCAGTACTTC,CASSDWGLSYEQYF
-,-,TRBV24-1,13,TRBJ2-3,TGTGCCACCAGTGATATTAGCGTCGTTACGCAGTATTTT,CATSDISVVTQYF
-,-,TRBV30,14,TRBJ1-4,TGTGCCTGGAGTGTCGGGGTGAGGTGGGAAAAACTGTTTTTT,CAWSVGVRWEKLFF
-,TRBD1,TRBV28,15,TRBJ1-6,TGTGCCAGCAGAACGACGGGACAGGGGAATTCACCCCTCCACTTT,CASRTTGQGNSPLHF
-,-,TRBV5-4,16,TRBJ2-6,TGTGCCAGCAGCTTGCCTGGGATCTCTGGGGCCAACGTCCTGACTTTC,CASSLPGISGANVLTF
-,-,TRBV19,14,TRBJ2-7,TGTGCCAGTAGTATATCAGCGTTCTCCTACGAGCAGTACTTC,CASSISAFSYEQYF
-,-,TRBV24-1,13,TRBJ2-2,TGTGCCACCAGTGAACTGACATCCGGGGAGCTGTTTTTT,CATSELTSGELFF
-,-,TRBV2,10,TRBJ1-2,TGTGCCAGCAGTGAGGAAGGCTACACCTTC,CASSEEGYTF
-,TRBD2,TRBV19,16,TRBJ2-1,TGTGCCAGTAGGGTGCTGAGCGGGAGGACCGGCGATGAGCAGTTCTTC,CASRVLSGRTGDEQFF
-,TRBD1,TRBV29-1,14,TRBJ2-7,TGCAGCGTCTTTATCCGGGACAGGCCCTACGAGCAGTACTTC,CSVFIRDRPYEQYF
-,-,TRBV7-9,13,TRBJ1-1,TGTGCCAGCAGCTTAGGTGGGAGTGCTGAAGCTTTCTTT,CASSLGGSAEAFF
-,-,TRBV18,12,TRBJ1-6,TGTGCCAGCTCATCAGATAATTCACCCCTCCACTTT,CASSSDNSPLHF
-,-,TRBV27,11,TRBJ1-2,TGTGCCAGCAGAGGTTTGAGTGGCTACACCTTC,CASRGLSGYTF
-,TRBD1,TRBV30,14,TRBJ1-6,TGTGCCTGGATAGGGGGCGGTGAGAGTTCACCCCTCCACTTT,CAWIGGGESSPLHF
-,-,TRBV5-4,14,TRBJ2-7,TGTGCCAGCAGCTTACCCGGGCCTCCCTACGAGCAGTACTTC,CASSLPGPPYEQYF
-,-,TRBV2,14,TRBJ1-1,TGTGCCAGCAGTGACGGGGGCTGGAGTACTGAAGCTTTCTTT,CASSDGGWSTEAFF
few,-,TRBV14,15,TRBJ1-1,TGTGCCAGCAGCCGAGTGCAGGGGTTTAGAGCTGAAGCTTTCTTT,CASSRVQGFRAEAFF
-,-,TRBV29-1,14,TRBJ2-1,TGCAGCGTTGATGGTCTAGCGGAGGGGGATGAGCAGTTCTTC,CSVDGLAEGDEQFF
-,-,TRBV6-6,15,TRBJ1-5,TGTGCCAGCTCTCGCGGACAGTATAGCAATCAGCCCCAGCATTTT,CASSRGQYSNQPQHF
-,TRBD2,TRBV28,15,TRBJ2-1,TGTGCCTCCCAACCGGCTAGCGGGTTCTACAATGAGCAGTTCTTC,CASQPASGFYNEQFF
-,TRBD1,TRBV5-1,13,TRBJ1-1,TGCGCCAGCAGCTTCGGACAGGGAGGTGAAGCTTTCTTT,CASSFGQGGEAFF
-,TRBD1,TRBV6-5,14,TRBJ1-2,TGTGCCAGCAGTTACTTACAGGGGGCCGATGGCTACACCTTC,CASSYLQGADGYTF
-,TRBD1,TRBV25-1,16,TRBJ1-4,TGTGCCAGCAGTCCGCCCGGGACAGGGGGCAGGGAAAAACTGTTTTTT,CASSPPGTGGREKLFF
few,TRBD1,TRBV7-9,14,TRBJ2-7,TGTGCCAGCAGAAACTCAGGGGGTAACGACGAGCAGTACTTC,CASRNSGGNDEQYF
-,TRBD1,TRBV28,15,TRBJ2-7,TGTGCCAGCAGTTCGTACAGGGGGCGCCGATACGAGCAGTACTTC,CASSSYRGRRYEQYF
few,-,TRBV24-1,15,TRBJ1-5,TGTGCCACCAGTGCCGGACACTATAGCAATCAGCCCCAGCATTTT,CATSAGHYSNQPQHF
-,-,TRBV19,15,TRBJ2-4,TGTGCCAGTAGTTCAACATCGCTAGCCAAAAACATTCAGTACTTC,CASSSTSLAKNIQYF
-,TRBD2,TRBV9,15,TRBJ2-3,TGTGCCAGCAGCGTAGGCGGGGGAGGCACAGATACGCAGTATTTT,CASSVGGGGTDTQYF
-,-,TRBV5-1,15,TRBJ2-3,TGCGCCAGCAGCTTGTTGGGTGCTAGCACAGATACGCAGTATTTT,CASSLLGASTDTQYF
-,-,TRBV12-3/TRBV12-4,13,TRBJ1-2,TGTGCCAGCAGTTTGGGCTCTACTGGAGGCTACACCTTC,CASSLGSTGGYTF